This T cell receptor beta chain appears in the sequencing data of a study of metastatic and nonmetastatic thyroid tumors (TCRdb year 2020). Notes on the research overall: Repertoires were compared across peripheral blood and tumor or nodule tissue samples from malignant and benign thyroid patients.

Overall study results and their limits: In both blood and tumor samples, malignant tumors were reported to have significantly higher TCR beta diversity than benign nodules.

This clone has just a few counts. Its target antigen remains unknown. One end of the junction does not line up with germline, which may come from a read error. The CDR3 measures 17 amino acids from cysteine to phenylalanine. Just CDR3 DNA is preserved here, 51 bases in frame from base 1. CDR1 SNHLY and CDR2 FYNNEI were looked up in the germline V gene. Before undergoing thyroid surgery, none of the patients had been given any kind of treatment. Using T-cell receptor beta sequencing, the researchers looked back retrospectively at clinical samples from patients, gathered between about 2012 and 2019. Library construction relied on PCR. The sequencer listed for this sample is Illumina HiSeq 4000. High-throughput sequencing was used to profile the CDR3 region of the TCR beta-chain in every patient. The paper's processing steps were these. CDR3 differences across clinicopathological groups were used to build a classifier for discriminating distant-metastatic papillary thyroid cancer patients. Repertoire diversity was assessed with the Shannon index, and tumor-blood repertoire similarity with the Morisita-Horn index. The public sequencing data were trimmed at Q25 with fastp and processed into clonotypes with MiXCR by TCRdb, which kept only in-frame beta chains. TCRdb, rather than the study authors, made the V and J calls. Across this sample there are 11,000 to 15,000 clones, with around 3.6% seen only once. Roughly 26% of the sample is taken by the ten largest.

The V and J genes are TRBV2 and TRBJ1-1; the D gene is unclear. The sequenced sample consisted of tumor tissue. The TCR sequence derives from a female donor with papillary thyroid cancer or a benign thyroid nodule (not recorded which). Some clones in this sample may be carry-over from other donors' samples. The encoded CDR3 is CVSTLRRNILTGTEAFF. The base sequence is TGTGTCAGCACCCTAAGGAGGAACATCCTCACGGGGACTGAAGCTTTCTTT.